Following are 30 T cell receptor beta chains from one sample sequenced in a study of T cell repertoires in cytomegalovirus infection. No antigens are known for them. One entry per CDR3 protein, called by TCRdb with MiXCR from the reads. The sample holds some 590,000 distinct CDR3 sequences, roughly 43% seen once. The sample here was cultured PBMCs, taken from culture after CMV antigen stimulation. These receptors were collected from a human donor in good health (CMV status not recorded). Some clones in this sample may be carry-over from other donors' samples.

The chain combines TRBV12-3 or TRBV12-4 with TRBJ1-4; a weak D match, TRBD1 (5 bases). V was cut by 5 bases and J by 11 bases, with 18 bases left in between. CDR3 length: 14 amino acids. DNA of the CDR3: TGTGCCAGCAGTGCCGCGGTAACAGGATGGAAACTGTTTTTT. Translated: CASSAAVTGWKLFF.

The rearrangement joins TRBV6-1 to TRBJ2-5; D could derive from TRBD1 or TRBD2 (5 bases each). The CDR3 loop spans 16 amino acids. Germline V gives CDR1 MNHNS, CDR2 SASEGT. V lost 5 bases and J lost 5, with 21 bases in between. This CDR3 is CASSPPVGVFGETQYF. The CDR3 DNA is TGTGCCAGCAGTCCCCCGGTGGGGGTCTTCGGGGAGACCCAGTACTTC.

The CDR3 sequence is CASSAQGRAGTIYF. The CDR3, as DNA: TGTGCCAGCAGTGCTCAGGGGAGGGCCGGCACCATATATTTT. The chain carries TRBV12-3 or TRBV12-4 and TRBJ1-3, with D tentatively TRBD1 (6 bases). This CDR3 contains 14 residues. Trimming pared 5 bases from V and 9 bases from J, leaving 17 bases between.

This clonotype was seen only a few times. The CDR3 DNA follows: TGTGCCTCCGCGGGGGCCCGCACAGATACGCAGTATTTT. Translation: CASAGARTDTQYF. The chain joins TRBV7-2 to TRBJ2-3; D possibly corresponds to TRBD2 (7 bases). This CDR3 is 13 amino acids long. The V gene's germline CDR1 is SGHTA and CDR2 FQGNSA. Trimming pared 11 bases from V and 1 base from J, leaving 13 bases between. Full variable domain (rest looked up from reference TRBV7-2 and TRBJ2-3): GAGVSQSPSNKVTEKGKDVELRCDPISGHTALYWYRQSLGQGLEFLIYFQGNSAPDKSGLPSDRFSAERTGGSVSTLTIQRTQQEDSAVYLCASAGARTDTQYFGPGTRLTVL.

This chain's CDR3 is CASSLEAGDSQFF. The CDR3 DNA reads as TGTGCCAGCAGCTTAGAGGCGGGGGACAGTCAGTTCTTC. The gene calls are TRBV7-6 and TRBJ2-1; either TRBD1 or TRBD2 may fit D (7 bases each). From germline, CDR1 is SGHVS and CDR2 FNYEAQ. V lost 1 base to trimming and J lost 13 bases, with 14 bases between them. The CDR3 totals 13 residues. The full variable domain, rest sourced from reference TRBV7-6 and TRBJ2-1, is GAGVSQSPRYKVTKRGQDVALRCDPISGHVSLYWYRQALGQGPEFLTYFNYEAQQDKSGLPNDRFSAERPEGSISTLTIQRTEQRDSAMYRCASSLEAGDSQFFGPGTRLTVL.

The chain couples TRBV7-9 to TRBJ1-6; D remains unclear. This CDR3 contains 14 residues. CDR1 SEHNR and CDR2 FQNEAQ come from the germline V gene (reference sequence). Trimming took off 5 bases at V and 6 bases at J, with 11 bases between the two ends. CDR3 nucleotides: TGTGCCAGCAGCCGCAGTGAGGGTAATTCACCCCTCCACTTT. This codes for CASSRSEGNSPLHF. Full variable domain (rest looked up from reference TRBV7-9 and TRBJ1-6): DTGVSQNPRHKITKRGQNVTFRCDPISEHNRLYWYRQTLGQGPEFLTYFQNEAQLEKSRLLSDRFSAERPKGSFSTLEIQRTEQGDSAMYLCASSRSEGNSPLHFGNGTRLTVT.

The chain combines TRBV11-1 with TRBJ2-2; TRBD1 agrees at 9 bases. V lost 1 base, J lost 4 bases, and 7 bases stayed unmatched. CDR3 length equals 17 residues. Per the germline V gene, CDR1 is SGHAT and CDR2 is FQDESV (reference sequence). Written as DNA, the CDR3 is TGTGCCAGCAGCTTAGGGCGCGGGACAGGGCGCACCGGGGAGCTGTTTTTT. It specifies CASSLGRGTGRTGELFF.

The chain recombines TRBV12-3 or TRBV12-4 with TRBJ2-7; possibly TRBD2 for D (6 bases). The CDR3 length is 14 residues. V lost 6 bases to trimming and J lost 0 bases, with 12 bases between them. CDR3: CASSISGLSYEQYF. The CDR3 coding sequence is TGTGCCAGCAGCATCAGCGGGCTCTCCTACGAGCAGTACTTC.

The V call is TRBV7-2, the J call TRBJ2-5; D possibly matches TRBD1 or TRBD2 (6 bases each). Germline loops: CDR1 SGHTA, CDR2 FQGNSA. V was cut by 4 bases and J by 5 bases, with 17 bases left in between. This CDR3 region has 15 residues. The CDR3: CASSSVGGSSETQYF. For the CDR3, the DNA is TGTGCCAGCAGCTCAGTGGGGGGCTCTTCCGAGACCCAGTACTTC.

This clonotype was found a few times. This chain connects TRBV7-9 to TRBJ2-1, with a possible D match to TRBD1 (5 bases). The V gene lost 7 bases and the J gene lost 0 bases, with 22 bases spanning the gap. This CDR3 is 18 amino acids long. The germline gives CDR1 SEHNR, CDR2 FQNEAQ (reference sequence). The CDR3 is CASTPRDPQVSSYNEQFF. The CDR3 DNA sequence: TGTGCCAGCACCCCCCGCGACCCACAGGTTAGCTCCTACAATGAGCAGTTCTTC.

This clonotype is deemed large (0.1 to 1%). The chain has TRBV7-9 and TRBJ1-1; 9 bases are a match to TRBD1. Trimming at V came to 2 bases and at J to 5 bases, leaving 9 bases not matched to a gene. Germline values: CDR1 SEHNR, CDR2 FQNEAQ (reference sequence). The CDR3 runs 16 residues. The CDR3 coding sequence is TGTGCCAGCAGCTTACATGACAGGGGGTTTCGGACTGAAGCTTTCTTT. It translates to CASSLHDRGFRTEAFF.

This clonotype was recorded many times. The chain uses TRBV7-2 and TRBJ1-2; D may be TRBD1 (5 bases). Trimming took 5 bases from V and 3 from J, leaving 16 bases between them. There are 15 residues in the CDR3. Germline values: CDR1 SGHTA, CDR2 FQGNSA. The CDR3 reads CASSPSGGNYYGYTF. CDR3 coding DNA: TGTGCCAGCAGCCCTAGTGGGGGGAACTACTATGGCTACACCTTC.

V and J are TRBV10-1 and TRBJ2-2, with no clear D. From germline, CDR1 is WNHNN and CDR2 SYGVQD (reference sequence). CDR3 length equals 14 residues. V was shortened by 3 bases and J by 5 bases, with 10 bases between the two germline ends. The CDR3 DNA reads as TGCGCCAGCAGTGATAGGACGGCGACCGGGGAGCTGTTTTTT. Protein sequence: CASSDRTATGELFF.

This chain links TRBV5-1 with TRBJ1-2; D may be TRBD1 (5 bases). Germline loops: CDR1 SGHRS, CDR2 YFSETQ. The CDR3 consists of 15 residues. The V gene lost 0 bases and the J gene lost 4 bases, with 13 bases spanning the gap. The CDR3 bases are TGCGCCAGCAGCTTGGGCACCGCCAGGGTCTATGGCTACACCTTC. Residues: CASSLGTARVYGYTF.

The chain recombines TRBV20-1 with TRBJ2-1; D is perhaps TRBD2 (5 bases). In germline, CDR1 is DFQATT, CDR2 SNEGSKA (reference sequence). The CDR3 loop spans 16 amino acids. The V end was cut by 3 bases, the J end by 3 bases, with 18 bases between. CDR3 residues: CSASGLEVVGYNEQFF. The DNA of the CDR3 is TGCAGTGCTAGCGGTTTGGAGGTTGTGGGCTACAATGAGCAGTTCTTC.

This clonotype was observed once. V is TRBV7-2 and J is TRBJ2-5; 12 bases map to TRBD2. This CDR3 has 18 residues. Germline CDR1 SGHTA, CDR2 FQGNSA. Unmatched junction bases numbered 12, after V lost 2 bases and J lost 5 bases. The CDR3, as DNA: TGTGCCAGCAGCTTAAATCGGCTAGCGGGGGGGCTGGGGGAGACCCAGTACTTC. As protein: CASSLNRLAGGLGETQYF.

The chain recombines TRBV7-2 with TRBJ1-5; 7 positions match TRBD1. J lost 8 bases, V lost 2 bases, and 9 bases had no gene match. CDR1 and CDR2 from the germline V gene are SGHTA and FQGNSA. CDR3 length: 15 amino acids. This chain's CDR3 is CASSLLTGQGEPQHF. In DNA, the CDR3 is TGTGCCAGCAGCTTACTGACAGGGCAAGGTGAGCCCCAGCATTTT.

This clonotype came up a few times. The genes are TRBV27 and TRBJ2-5; D gene unclear. Germline CDR1 is MNHEY and CDR2 is SMNVEV (reference sequence). V was cut by 6 bases and J by 3 bases, with 17 bases left in between. The CDR3 has 15 residues. CDR3 nucleotide sequence: TGTGCCAGCAGATCTCACGTACCTAAGGAAGAGACCCAGTACTTC. It encodes CASRSHVPKEETQYF.

A remark on this clonotype: Compared with germline, one end of the junction differs, possibly owing to a read error. The gene calls are TRBV6-6 and TRBJ2-2, with D perhaps matching TRBD2 (5 bases). CDR1 is MNHNY, CDR2 SVGAGI, per germline (reference sequence). The CDR3 runs to 12 residues. The DNA of the CDR3 is TGTGCCAGCAGTTTCACGGTCGGGAAGCTGTTTTTT. It codes for CASSFTVGKLFF.

V and J are TRBV6-2 or TRBV6-3 and TRBJ2-7, with 7 bases aligning to TRBD2. Germline values: CDR1 MNHEY, CDR2 SVGEGT. Losses at the gene ends were 2 bases for V and 7 bases for J; bases not matched to a gene: 14. CDR3 length equals 16 residues. The CDR3 is CASSYGLAEVYVEQYF. CDR3 coding DNA: TGTGCCAGCAGTTACGGGCTAGCGGAAGTTTACGTGGAGCAGTACTTC.

This clonotype was recorded a few times. The J gene is TRBJ2-7, the V gene TRBV29-1; 7 nucleotides agree with TRBD2. This CDR3 is built from 14 residues. Germline CDR1 is SQVTM and CDR2 is ANQGSEA. V gave up 4 bases and J gave up 2 bases; unmatched junction bases: 8. The CDR3 coding sequence is TGCAGCGTTGTCGGCGGGAGACGGACCTACGAGCAGTACTTC. Translating it yields CSVVGGRRTYEQYF.

The chain recombines TRBV20-1 with TRBJ2-3; the match to TRBD2 covers 12 bases. Losses at the gene ends were 0 bases for V and 0 bases for J; bases not matched to a gene: 1. The V gene's germline CDR1 is DFQATT and CDR2 SNEGSKA (reference sequence). The CDR3 is 16 amino acids. The CDR3 sequence is CSARDTSGGSTDTQYF. Here the CDR3 DNA reads TGCAGTGCTAGAGATACTAGCGGGGGGAGCACAGATACGCAGTATTTT.

This rearrangement joins TRBV30 to TRBJ2-2; 7 bases line up with TRBD2. This CDR3 has 15 residues. The germline CDR1 and CDR2 sequences are GTSNPN and SVGIG (reference sequence). The ends lost 5 bases at V and 3 bases at J; junction bases unmatched: 9. The CDR3 DNA reads as TGTGCCTGGCACTCGGGGCTAGCGGACACCGGGGAGCTGTTTTTT. Its protein is CAWHSGLADTGELFF. The full variable domain, with the rest looked up from reference TRBV30 and TRBJ2-2, is SQTIHQWPATLVQPVGSPLSLECTVEGTSNPNLYWYRQAAGRGLQLLFYSVGIGQISSEVPQNLSASRPQDRQFILSSKKLLLSDSGFYLCAWHSGLADTGELFFGEGSRLTVL.

Only a few counts were recorded for this clonotype. The chain joins TRBV20-1 to TRBJ2-1, with 11 bases matching TRBD2. Unmatched junction bases numbered 13, after V lost 6 bases and J lost 12 bases. The CDR3 extends over 14 amino acids. Germline V gene sequence: CDR1 DFQATT, CDR2 SNEGSKA (reference sequence). CDR3 DNA: TGCAGTGCGGCTCTAGCGGGAGGCTCAGGGGGGCAGTTCTTC. Protein: CSAALAGGSGGQFF.

The rearrangement uses TRBV11-3 and TRBJ2-2, with D possibly matching TRBD2 (5 bases). Germline-derived CDR1 and CDR2 are SGHNT and YENEEA. V lost 4 bases and J lost 7, with 10 bases in between. There are 13 residues in the CDR3. The CDR3 reads CASSSDGDGELFF. DNA of the CDR3: TGTGCCAGCAGCTCGGACGGGGACGGGGAGCTGTTTTTT.

J is TRBJ2-7 and V is TRBV28, with a possible D match to TRBD2 (7 bases). The CDR3 has 15 amino acids. V was shortened by 5 bases and J by 3 bases, with 17 bases between the two germline ends. Germline-derived CDR1 and CDR2 are MDHEN and SYDVKM. CDR3 region: CASSTRGRGHYEQYF. In nucleotides, the CDR3 is TGTGCCAGCAGTACCCGGGGGAGGGGACACTACGAGCAGTACTTC.

V is TRBV20-1 and J is TRBJ2-5; 8 bases are a match to TRBD2. V lost 3 bases and J lost 1; bases outside the gene matches: 10. The CDR3 loop spans 16 amino acids. Germline V gene lookup returns CDR1 DFQATT and CDR2 SNEGSKA (reference sequence). This CDR3 is CSASPGRAGGQETQYF. The CDR3 bases are TGCAGTGCTAGCCCCGGGAGGGCCGGGGGCCAAGAGACCCAGTACTTC.

This clonotype was counted a few times. The J gene is TRBJ1-6, the V gene TRBV7-8; D is possibly TRBD1 (6 bases). The germline V gene encodes CDR1 SGHVS and CDR2 FQNEAQ. The V and J ends lost 2 bases and 7 bases respectively, with 18 bases between them. The CDR3 has 17 residues. The CDR3 loop reads CASSLRPWTAGNSPLHF. The CDR3, as DNA: TGTGCCAGCAGCTTAAGGCCCTGGACAGCGGGGAATTCACCCCTCCACTTT.

This clonotype was counted a few times. The J gene is TRBJ1-3, the V gene TRBV6-1; D is unresolved. The CDR3 extends over 15 amino acids. The V gene's germline CDR1 is MNHNS and CDR2 SASEGT. The V end was cut by 6 bases, the J end by 0 bases, with 12 bases between. CDR3: CASRVTVDSGNTIYF. Written as DNA, the CDR3 is TGTGCCAGCAGGGTGACCGTCGACTCTGGAAACACCATATATTTT.

This chain links TRBV7-9 with TRBJ2-1; TRBD2 matches at 10 bases. This CDR3 spans 16 amino acids. The germline gives CDR1 SEHNR, CDR2 FQNEAQ (reference sequence). V trimming: 6 bases; J trimming: 3 bases; junction bases outside the gene matches: 8. CDR3: CASSPGLAENYNEQFF. In DNA, the CDR3 is TGTGCCAGCAGTCCAGGACTAGCGGAAAACTACAATGAGCAGTTCTTC.